This is a list of T cell receptor beta chains from one sample in a study of cytomegalovirus exposure and HLA in healthy donors. Profiling relied on immunoSEQ multiplex PCR, and the TCRdb table lists in-frame clones only, not all of them. The sample has under 150,000 clones, 75% to 80% seen once. Sequences were obtained from PBMCs. Receptor source: a woman aged 40-49 years in good health and CMV-seropositive. Both conserved end residues are part of each CDR3.

V: TRBV11-2; CDR3: CASSTLNRDRGSGANVLTF
V: TRBV6-1; CDR3: CASSEWAGGRRADTQYF
V: TRBV28; CDR3: CASSLRQGGEKLFF
V: TRBV4-2; CDR3: CASSLGTVGNQPQHF
V: TRBV25-1; CDR3: CASSVGLAGSTDTQYF
V: TRBV14; CDR3: CASSSGSNSGNTIYF
V: TRBV10-3; CDR3: CAISDEVRQTYEQYF
V: TRBV4-1; CDR3: CASSQGGLAGTDTQYF
V: TRBV7-8; CDR3: CASSLAGLAAYNEQFF
V: TRBV7-9; CDR3: CSSTTPRLASGANVLTF
V: TRBV6-6; CDR3: CASSYSEGLLGTQYF
V: TRBV11-1; CDR3: CASSLLGPYEQYF
V: TRBV5-4; CDR3: CASSLVPREGWDTQYF
V: TRBV5-1; CDR3: CASSSHGTGGNYGYTF
V: TRBV19; CDR3: CASSPHRLASYRDTQYF
V: TRBV7-3; CDR3: CASSARGGELYNEQFF
V: TRBV11-3; CDR3: CASSLPRESSYEQYF
V: TRBV4-1; CDR3: CASSQDERRLVPYEQYF
V: TRBV6-6; CDR3: CASSSRTSEPGNEQFF
V: TRBV5-1; CDR3: CASSPGRSTDTQYF
V: TRBV6-1; CDR3: CASSVIGGDGSTLNTEAFF
V: TRBV15; CDR3: CATSVHRGRETQYF
V: TRBV6-5; CDR3: CASSRQVGKETQYF
V: TRBV11-3; CDR3: CASSLGEDTQYF
V: TRBV20-1; CDR3: CSASGRTQHF
V: TRBV15; CDR3: CATSRDPGNTIYF
V: TRBV5-5; CDR3: CASSLTEQYF
V: TRBV11-2; CDR3: CASSLGPERGPYNEQFF
V: TRBV28; CDR3: CASSFPDRADSPLHF
V: TRBV6-6; CDR3: CASSPSGGGDTQYF
V: TRBV7-3; CDR3: CASSPTGEAEAFF
V: TRBV6-5; CDR3: CASSYQGAGLYGYTF
V: TRBV5-6; CDR3: CASSSDRGETQYF
V: TRBV6-6; CDR3: CASSYSRLTNTGELFF
V: TRBV28; CDR3: CASSLSLAVADTQYF
V: TRBV7-9; CDR3: CASSLAGSGSNEQFF
V: TRBV11-3; CDR3: CATADGRGNTEAFF
V: TRBV7-8; CDR3: CASSRTTGEAFF
V: TRBV5-1; CDR3: CASSFGGYNEQFF
V: TRBV30; CDR3: CAWSQGLAGVNEQFF
V: TRBV5-4; CDR3: CASSLVAGSHNEQFF